One sample yielded the 4 T cell receptor beta chains listed below, sequenced in a study of regulatory T cells in long-lasting Graves disease. The time point was: persistent/refractory GD, antithyroid drugs over 5 years with positive TRAb. Making the TCR library involved RNA that had been extracted from PBMCs. For TCR beta, libraries came from iRepertoire HTBI primers and Arm-PCR of CDR3 regions. MiXCR, run by TCRdb on the multiplex PCR reads, gives a single entry per CDR3 protein. The data contain some 430,000 distinct CDR3 sequences, 20% to 25% of them singletons. Specimen: peripheral blood mononuclear cells (PBMCs), collected when the disease was refractory, from a patient treated with antithyroid drugs. These receptors all come from a female donor with Graves disease.

Note on this clonotype: This may come from a read error, since a much larger clone is one base off. The V gene is TRBV6-1, the J gene TRBJ1-1; unclear D gene. The CDR3 contains 14 residues. The germline V gene encodes CDR1 MNHNS and CDR2 SASEGT. Trimming removed 1 base at V and 4 bases at J, with 10 bases between. This CDR3 reads CASSEGHFTTEAFF. The CDR3 nucleotides read TGTGCCAGCAGTGAAGGGCATTTCACCACTGAAGCTTTCTTT.

V gene TRBV12-3 or TRBV12-4 combines with J gene TRBJ2-1; TRBD1 agrees at 8 bases. The V and J ends lost 8 bases and 2 bases, in that order; junction bases with no gene match: 2. The length of the CDR3 is 13 residues. The CDR3 sequence is CASDRGTYNEQFF. DNA for the CDR3: TGTGCCAGCGACAGGGGAACCTACAATGAGCAGTTCTTC.

Details on this clonotype: A junction end diverges from the germline sequence, so it may reflect a read error. This chain links TRBV6-5 with TRBJ1-2; no clear D. CDR1 and CDR2 from the germline V gene are MNHEY and SVGAGI. CDR3 length: 13 amino acids. The CDR3 protein is CTSSYTSDYGYTF. The DNA for the CDR3 is TGTACCAGCAGTTACACGTCGGATTATGGCTACACCTTC.

This clonotype was detected ten times or more. The chain has TRBV28 and TRBJ2-7, with D possibly matching TRBD1 (5 bases). The CDR3 loop spans 12 amino acids. With 8 bases removed from V and 3 bases from J, the gap between germline ends came to 11 bases. CDR1 is MDHEN and CDR2 is SYDVKM in the germline V gene. This CDR3 is CASDQGDYEQYF. In DNA, the CDR3 is TGTGCCAGCGACCAAGGGGACTACGAGCAGTACTTC.